This T cell receptor (beta chain) was identified during a study of blood T cell repertoires in COVID-19. The data were produced by immunoSEQ multiplex PCR, yet TCRdb's version contains in-frame clones alone and is incomplete. The table has about 280,000 clones, roughly 89% seen once. The CDR3 extends over 16 amino acids. Germline V gives CDR1 SGHRS, CDR2 YFSETQ. The V gene lost 4 bases and the J gene lost 6 bases, with 19 bases spanning the gap. The J gene is TRBJ2-2, the V gene TRBV5-1, with D perhaps TRBD1 (6 bases). This clonotype was obtained from a woman aged 25 to 39 with active or convalescent COVID-19. The sample consisted of peripheral blood. CDR3 residues: CASSLDRQARSGELFF. The DNA of the CDR3 is TGCGCCAGCAGCCTGGACCGACAGGCGCGATCCGGGGAGCTGTTTTTT.